This TCR beta chain is drawn from a study of OX40 agonist ivuxolimab in advanced cancers. Study overall: A mean age of approximately 58 years, range about 20 to 79, was recorded, and roughly 80% were male.

Study-level results: The investigators did not determine what antigen specificity the expanded peripheral T cells had.

Remarks on this clone: Its antigen is undetermined.

Here immunoSEQ multiplex PCR was the method, and the copy in TCRdb shows in-frame clones only, minus some. The table lists approximately 54,000 clones, around 93% of them singletons. The study sampled blood at baseline, cycle 4 day 1, and cycle 7 day 1. This clonotype was sampled from an adult with an advanced solid tumor such as melanoma, head and neck, liver or kidney cancer. The starting material was CD4+ or CD8+ T cells sorted from blood, obtained in a trial of the OX40 agonist ivuxolimab.

In DNA form, the CDR3 reads TGTGCCAGCAGTTACATGTCAGGATTCTATGGCTACACCTTC. Its translation: CASSYMSGFYGYTF. V usage is TRBV6-5 and J usage is TRBJ1-2; D remains unclear. The CDR3 extends over 14 amino acids. The germline V gene encodes CDR1 MNHEY and CDR2 SVGAGI. V was cut by 2 bases and J by 4 bases, with 11 bases left in between.